This T cell receptor beta chain is from a study of CD8 T cells in Susac syndrome. CDR1 is SGHRS, CDR2 YFSETQ, per germline. V trimming: 4 bases; J trimming: 6 bases; junction bases outside the gene matches: 7. This CDR3 is 14 amino acids long. The RNA, about 0.5 to 1 ug, was put through reverse transcription using random hexamers. By means of immunoSEQ multiplex PCR, TCR beta CDR3 spanning 54 Vbeta and 13 Jbeta underwent amplification. One entry per CDR3 protein, called by TCRdb with MiXCR from the immunoSEQ multiplex PCR reads. The sample lists over 100,000 distinct CDR3 sequences, around 90% occurring once.

The sample comprised CD4+ T cells from PBMCs. The sequence was obtained from a human donor in good health. This sequence joins TRBV5-1 and TRBJ2-1; 7 bases align to TRBD2. CDR3 DNA sequence: TGCGCCAGCAGCGGGACTGGGGGGGGCAATGAGCAGTTCTTC. It yields the protein CASSGTGGGNEQFF.